These 13 T cell receptor beta chains originate from one sample sequenced in a study of blood T cells in healthy people across ages. Primed by a sample-barcoded 5' primer and a J-beta primer mix, a second PCR proceeded for about 7 to 12 cycles. TCRdb re-analysed the 5' RACE reads in MiXCR, keeping a single row per CDR3 protein. The sample carries some 1.5 million distinct CDR3 sequences, about 42% recorded once. The sequencing sample was made of blood. The receptors shown here come from a woman younger than 35 in good health.

This rearrangement joins TRBV24-1 to TRBJ2-1, with TRBD2 matching over 8 bases. Germline V CDR1 and CDR2: KGHDR, SFDVKD. Germline trimming cut 1 base from V and 7 bases from J; bases unmatched to any gene: 2. The CDR3 has 14 amino acids. This CDR3 reads CATSDLGTRNEQFF. CDR3 coding DNA: TGTGCCACCAGTGATTTAGGGACTAGAAATGAGCAGTTCTTC.

This clonotype was seen ten or more times. V is TRBV29-1 and J is TRBJ2-3; either TRBD1 or TRBD2 may fit D (6 bases each). Germline lookup yields CDR1 SQVTM and CDR2 ANQGSEA. The CDR3 consists of 15 residues. Trimming stripped 4 bases from V and 4 bases from J, with 18 bases between. The CDR3 DNA reads TGCAGCGTTGGGGGGAAGACAGGAGGGCCAGATACGCAGTATTTT. This sequence encodes CSVGGKTGGPDTQYF.

This clonotype appeared a few times. This sequence joins TRBV27 and TRBJ1-5; D is uncertain. The V and J ends lost 6 bases and 7 bases respectively, with 22 bases between them. Germline V lookup: CDR1 MNHEY, CDR2 SMNVEV (reference sequence). CDR3 length equals 16 residues. The CDR3 sequence is CASSPLGGQTNQPQHF. DNA for the CDR3: TGTGCCAGCAGCCCACTAGGAGGGCAGACGAACCAGCCCCAGCATTTT.

This clonotype was seen a few times. The gene calls are TRBV10-3 and TRBJ2-7, with D possibly TRBD2 on 6 matching bases. Trimming pared 0 bases from V and 4 bases from J, leaving 13 bases between. Germline loops: CDR1 ENHRY, CDR2 SYGVKD. The CDR3 is made up of 15 amino acids. The CDR3 loop reads CAISESGGESYEQYF. CDR3 nucleotide sequence: TGTGCCATCAGTGAGTCGGGCGGGGAATCTTACGAGCAGTACTTC.

This chain joins TRBV6-2 or TRBV6-3 and TRBJ1-5; TRBD1 matches at 8 bases. Germline lookup yields CDR1 MNHEY and CDR2 SVGEGT. The CDR3 consists of 14 residues. J lost 5 bases, V lost 7 bases, and 7 bases had no gene match. The CDR3: CASTSDRDDQPQHF. The CDR3 DNA reads TGTGCCAGCACCTCGGACAGGGATGATCAGCCCCAGCATTTT.

About this clonotype itself: One junction end does not reproduce the germline sequence, and a read error may be involved. This chain uses TRBV5-5 with TRBJ2-5, with a possible D match to TRBD2 (5 bases). The CDR3 runs to 16 residues. Germline V lookup: CDR1 SGHKS, CDR2 YYEKEE (reference sequence). Here the CDR3 reads CASSLELDRMGEIQYF. The CDR3 coding sequence is TGTGCCAGCAGCTTGGAGTTGGACCGAATGGGAGAGATCCAGTACTTC.

The chain uses TRBV20-1 and TRBJ2-1; TRBD2 agrees at 12 bases. This CDR3 is built from 15 residues. The ends lost 6 bases at V and 9 bases at J; junction bases unmatched: 12. CDR1 DFQATT and CDR2 SNEGSKA come from the germline V gene (reference sequence). The CDR3 nucleotides are TGCAGTGCCCCTCATCCGGGACTAGCGGGTGGTGAGCAGTTCTTC. Translating gives CSAPHPGLAGGEQFF.

This clonotype was detected ten times or more. The junction departs from germline at one end; a sequencing error may be responsible. This rearrangement joins TRBV20-1 to TRBJ2-7; D is unclear. In germline, CDR1 is DFQATT, CDR2 SNEGSKA (reference sequence). The CDR3 is 13 amino acids. CDR3 DNA sequence: TGCAGTGCTCGAGAGAGGAGCTCCTACGAGCAGTACTTC. Amino acids: CSARERSSYEQYF.

This chain joins TRBV6-1 and TRBJ2-7; D is perhaps TRBD1 (5 bases). This CDR3 spans 15 amino acids. The germline gives CDR1 MNHNS, CDR2 SASEGT. Deletions cut 0 bases from V and 3 bases from J, with 12 bases between. In DNA, the CDR3 is TGTGCCAGCAGTGAAGCCGCCACAGGAAACTACGAGCAGTACTTC. Protein product: CASSEAATGNYEQYF.

In this sample, this clonotype turned up a few times. This chain links TRBV13 with TRBJ2-3; 14 nucleotides line up with TRBD2. The CDR3 has 17 amino acids. Per germline, CDR1 PRHDT and CDR2 FYEKMQ (reference sequence). V lost 4 bases and J lost 2; bases outside the gene matches: 5. The CDR3 nucleotides are TGTGCCAGCAGCTACGGACTAGCGGGGGGAGCCACAGATACGCAGTATTTT. Protein product: CASSYGLAGGATDTQYF.

The V gene is TRBV12-3 or TRBV12-4, the J gene TRBJ1-1, with D unclear. Trimming cost V 4 bases and J 1 base, with 10 bases left between them. This CDR3 comprises 14 residues. CDR3 sequence (DNA): TGTGCCAGCAGTTCAACGACCAGGAACACTGAAGCTTTCTTT. Its protein product is CASSSTTRNTEAFF.

The chain is built from TRBV4-1 and TRBJ2-7, with TRBD2 matching 8 bases. Trimming at V came to 0 bases and at J to 8 bases, leaving 18 bases not matched to a gene. Germline V CDR1 and CDR2: MGHRA, YSYEKL. This CDR3 has 18 residues. As DNA, the CDR3 is TGCGCCAGCAGCCAAGATTCCCCCCAGCGGGGGAGCACGTCCAAGCAGTACTTC. Translating it yields CASSQDSPQRGSTSKQYF.

The chain joins TRBV7-9 to TRBJ2-7; D gene uncertain. The CDR3 spans 15 residues. The germline V gene has CDR1 SEHNR and CDR2 FQNEAQ (reference sequence). V lost 3 bases and J lost 2, with 14 bases in between. For the CDR3, the DNA is TGTGCCAGCAGCTTTGAGAAGTTTGGGGCCTACGAGCAGTACTTC. Amino acid sequence: CASSFEKFGAYEQYF.